These T cell receptor beta chains were read from a single sample in a study of CD8+ T cells in alopecia areata. Profiled with immunoSEQ multiplex PCR; TCRdb holds only in-frame clones, not every one. The repertoire holds approximately 180,000 clones, with 60% as singletons. The input for sequencing was CD4+ T cells sorted from blood, taken at week 24, from a patient treated with tofacitinib. These receptors all stem from a human donor with alopecia areata. The CDR3 runs from the conserved cysteine through the conserved F or W. A D gene is named only where the DNA matches it firmly. Clone size is stated in some rows and not others, as once, few, many or a class when expanded.

TRBV30,TRBJ1-5,-,15,TRBD1,CAWSSPGQGNQPQHF,TGTGCCTGGAGTTCACCGGGACAGGGGAATCAGCCCCAGCATTTT
TRBV2,TRBJ2-3,-,13,-,CASRGDSTDTQYF,TGTGCCAGCAGGGGGGACAGCACAGATACGCAGTATTTT
TRBV7-2,TRBJ2-7,-,15,-,CASSGAGTSSYEQYF,TGTGCCAGCAGCGGGGCGGGCACTAGCTCCTACGAGCAGTACTTC
TRBV7-2,TRBJ1-1,few,14,-,CASSLEGSLTEAFF,TGTGCCAGCAGCTTAGAAGGCAGCCTCACTGAAGCTTTCTTT
TRBV29-1,TRBJ2-7,-,14,TRBD1,CSVGVGQASYEQYF,TGCAGCGTTGGCGTAGGACAGGCCTCCTACGAGCAGTACTTC
TRBV29-1,TRBJ1-5,-,13,-,CSRRSTPNQPQHF,TGCAGCCGGAGGTCAACCCCTAATCAGCCCCAGCATTTT
TRBV10-3,TRBJ1-4,few,15,-,CAISAGIATNEKLFF,TGTGCCATCAGTGCCGGTATAGCAACTAATGAAAAACTGTTTTTT
TRBV6-5,TRBJ2-3,-,13,TRBD2,CASSTGGSDTQYF,TGTGCCAGCAGTACGGGGGGGTCAGATACGCAGTATTTT
TRBV10-3,TRBJ1-3,few,15,-,CAISAGGDVGNTIYF,TGTGCCATCAGCGCGGGGGGCGACGTTGGAAACACCATATATTTT
TRBV20-1,TRBJ2-5,-,10,-,CSAYRETQYF,TGCAGTGCTTACCGGGAGACCCAGTACTTC
TRBV29-1,TRBJ1-4,-,14,-,CSVAVTGVGEKLFF,TGCAGCGTTGCGGTGACCGGGGTCGGCGAAAAACTGTTTTTT
TRBV5-6,TRBJ2-2,-,16,TRBD1,CASSLRDRGPTGELFF,TGTGCCAGCAGCTTAAGGGACAGGGGGCCCACCGGGGAGCTGTTTTTT
TRBV4-3,TRBJ1-5,few,15,-,CASSQDNTGRGPQHF,TGCGCCAGCAGCCAAGATAACACAGGGCGAGGGCCCCAGCATTTT
TRBV30,TRBJ1-2,once,11,-,CAWSVLRGYTF,TGTGCCTGGAGTGTACTCAGAGGCTACACCTTC
TRBV29-1,TRBJ2-3,-,11,-,CSFDLTDTQYF,TGCAGCTTCGACCTCACAGATACGCAGTATTTT
TRBV18,TRBJ2-3,few,12,-,CASSPLGDTQYF,TGTGCCAGCTCACCACTGGGAGATACGCAGTATTTT
TRBV20-1,TRBJ2-7,-,11,-,CSARQGYEQYF,TGCAGTGCTAGGCAGGGGTACGAGCAGTACTTC
TRBV25-1,TRBJ2-5,-,10,-,CASSRETQYF,TGTGCCAGCAGTCGGGAGACCCAGTACTTC
TRBV9,TRBJ2-3,-,15,-,CASSSVRGSTDTQYF,TGTGCCAGCAGCTCCGTTCGGGGTAGCACAGATACGCAGTATTTT
TRBV23-1,TRBJ1-2,-,18,TRBD1,CASSQSSRGLWILYGYTF,TGCGCCAGCAGTCAATCGAGCAGGGGGCTTTGGATACTGTATGGCTACACCTTC
TRBV5-1,TRBJ2-7,few,14,TRBD1,CASSPDRGKDEQYF,TGCGCCAGCAGCCCGGACAGGGGAAAAGACGAGCAGTACTTC
TRBV10-3,TRBJ1-6,few,16,-,CAISDRQATDNSPLHF,TGTGCCATCAGTGACCGACAGGCGACCGATAATTCACCCCTCCACTTT
TRBV30,TRBJ2-2,-,12,TRBD1,CAWNRGSGELFF,TGTGCCTGGAACAGGGGTTCCGGGGAGCTGTTTTTT
TRBV29-1,TRBJ1-2,-,11,TRBD1,CSDRGDDGYTF,TGCAGCGACAGGGGGGACGATGGCTACACCTTC
TRBV7-2,TRBJ2-2,-,15,-,CASSLRVRGTGELFF,TGTGCCAGCAGCTTAAGGGTCAGGGGCACCGGGGAGCTGTTTTTT
TRBV30,TRBJ1-2,-,13,-,CACTLAEGLGYTF,TGTGCCTGTACCCTCGCTGAGGGCTTAGGCTACACCTTC
TRBV7-2,TRBJ1-1,few,14,-,CASSLGTANTEAFF,TGTGCCAGCAGCTTAGGAACAGCCAACACTGAAGCTTTCTTT
TRBV30,TRBJ2-7,-,11,-,CAWRNSYEQYF,TGTGCCTGGCGGAACTCCTACGAGCAGTACTTC
TRBV25-1,TRBJ2-7,-,13,-,CASSEAVSYEQYF,TGTGCCAGCAGTGAGGCGGTCTCCTACGAGCAGTACTTC
TRBV5-1,TRBJ2-5,-,15,TRBD1,CASSAGITGGETQYF,TGCGCCAGCAGCGCCGGGATTACAGGGGGAGAGACCCAGTACTTC
TRBV29-1,TRBJ2-7,few,12,TRBD2,CSVDSGGYEQYF,TGCAGCGTTGATTCGGGGGGCTACGAGCAGTACTTC
TRBV2,TRBJ2-5,-,15,-,CASSPFSGSGETQYF,TGTGCCAGCAGTCCCTTTTCGGGGTCGGGAGAGACCCAGTACTTC
TRBV29-1,TRBJ1-5,once,13,-,CSVVDYWDQPQHF,TGCAGCGTTGTAGACTATTGGGATCAGCCCCAGCATTTT
TRBV5-1,TRBJ1-6,-,16,-,CASSADIRSYNSPLHF,TGCGCCAGCAGCGCGGACATTCGCTCCTATAATTCACCCCTCCACTTT
TRBV7-9,TRBJ2-7,-,14,-,CASSLDRAPYEQYF,TGTGCCAGCAGCTTAGACAGGGCCCCTTACGAGCAGTACTTC
TRBV11-3,TRBJ2-2,few,15,-,CASSTTGANTGELFF,TGTGCCAGCAGCACCACGGGCGCGAACACCGGGGAGCTGTTTTTT
TRBV4-3,TRBJ1-4,-,16,-,CASSQDSATYNEKLFF,TGCGCCAGCAGCCAAGATTCGGCAACCTATAATGAAAAACTGTTTTTT
TRBV11-2,TRBJ1-1,-,13,-,CASSLDRASEAFF,TGTGCCAGCAGCTTAGACAGGGCCTCTGAAGCTTTCTTT
TRBV5-1,TRBJ2-7,-,14,TRBD1,CASSLGQGGDEQYF,TGCGCCAGCAGCTTGGGACAGGGCGGCGACGAGCAGTACTTC
TRBV30,TRBJ1-2,-,15,-,CAWSASENRARGYTF,TGTGCCTGGAGTGCATCTGAAAACAGGGCGCGGGGCTACACCTTC
TRBV14,TRBJ1-4,-,15,TRBD1,CASSPQVDRTEKLFF,TGTGCCAGCAGCCCCCAGGTGGACAGGACGGAAAAACTGTTTTTT
TRBV30,TRBJ2-2,-,15,-,CAWSPRGSVTGELFF,TGTGCCTGGAGCCCACGGGGATCGGTAACCGGGGAGCTGTTTTTT